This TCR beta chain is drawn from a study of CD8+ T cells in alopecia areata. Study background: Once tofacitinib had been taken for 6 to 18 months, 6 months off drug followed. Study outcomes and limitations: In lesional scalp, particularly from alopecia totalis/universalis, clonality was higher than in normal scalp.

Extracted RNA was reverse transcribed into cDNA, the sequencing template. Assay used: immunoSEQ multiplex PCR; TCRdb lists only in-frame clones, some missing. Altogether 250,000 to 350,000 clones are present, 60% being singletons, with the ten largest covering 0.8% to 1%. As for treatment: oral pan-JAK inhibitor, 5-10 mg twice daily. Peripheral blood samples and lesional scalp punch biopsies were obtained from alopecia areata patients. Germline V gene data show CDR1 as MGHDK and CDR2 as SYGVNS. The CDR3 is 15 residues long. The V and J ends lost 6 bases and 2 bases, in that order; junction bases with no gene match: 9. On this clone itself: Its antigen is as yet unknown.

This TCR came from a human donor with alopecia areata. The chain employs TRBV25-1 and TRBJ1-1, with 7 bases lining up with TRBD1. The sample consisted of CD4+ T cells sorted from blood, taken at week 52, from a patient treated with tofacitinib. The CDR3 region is CASRPTTGANTEAFF. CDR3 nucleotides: TGTGCCAGCAGACCCACCACAGGGGCAAACACTGAAGCTTTCTTT.